This T cell receptor beta chain originates from a study of cytomegalovirus exposure and HLA in healthy donors. Whole-study findings and limits: Rare TCR sequences predominated, though certain public TCRs were found in many donors. TCR beta V- and J-gene trimming, according to a later analysis, was linked to a missense DCLRE1C variant. TCR beta chains numbering more than 150 were designated cytomegalovirus-associated. Association of about 17,000 TCR beta sequences with HLA alleles was found at 0.05 false discovery rate in a later analysis.

Germline assignment: CDR1 KGHSH and CDR2 LQKENI. V gave up 3 bases and J gave up 5 bases, with 10 bases separating them. There are 13 residues in the CDR3. Use of 60 Vbeta and 13 Jbeta primers characterized the PCR. The protocol was immunoSEQ multiplex PCR, while the TCRdb copy is restricted to in-frame clones and leaves out a portion. The sample shows 100,000 to 150,000 clones, roughly 78% of them seen only once. As for this clone: As yet, its antigen is unknown.

The sample consisted of PBMCs. The TCR originated in a man in his forties or fifties in good health and CMV-seronegative. The J gene is TRBJ2-5, the V gene TRBV18, with a tentative D call TRBD2 (6 bases). The CDR3 coding sequence is TGTGCCAGCTCACCTCGGGAGTTGGAGACCCAGTACTTC. Protein product: CASSPRELETQYF.